The present TCR beta chain was sequenced within a study of cytotoxic CD8 clonotypes in ibrutinib-treated CLL. TCRdb's copy holds only in-frame clones and misses some; the assay was immunoSEQ multiplex PCR. The sample comprises 200,000 to 250,000 clones, roughly 65% of which are singletons, and around 5.9% rests with the top ten. The sample here was PBMCs, taken after 12 months of ibrutinib treatment. The TCR was taken from a human donor with chronic lymphocytic leukemia.

The CDR3 sequence is CASSQDVSQPREQFF. CDR3 DNA: TGTGCCAGCAGCCAAGATGTCAGCCAGCCCCGTGAGCAGTTCTTC. This chain uses TRBV4-2 with TRBJ2-1, with no clear D. The CDR3 runs to 15 residues. CDR1 and CDR2 from the germline V gene are LGHNA and YNFKEQ. Trimming removed 0 bases from V and 9 bases from J, with 15 bases in between.